The rows below give T cell receptor beta chains drawn from one sample of a study of T cell repertoires in cytomegalovirus infection. TCRdb redid the calling of the reads with MiXCR, one entry per CDR3 protein. The table has roughly 760,000 distinct CDR3 sequences, 35% seen once. Sequencing used PBMCs. The receptors shown here come from a human donor in good health (CMV status not recorded). Some clones in this sample may be carry-over from other donors' samples. CDR3s include the opening cysteine and the closing phenylalanine or tryptophan. The D gene is left open where the match is weak. Only part of the rows carry a size: once, few, many, or a class if the clone is expanded.

cdr3_aa cdr3_nt j_call d_call v_call clone_size
CASSVVEGRSNQPQHF TGTGCCAGCAGCGTAGTGGAGGGTAGGAGCAATCAGCCCCAGCATTTT TRBJ1-5 - TRBV7-8 many
CASGRDRSSYEQYF TGCGCCAGCGGACGGGACAGGAGCTCCTACGAGCAGTACTTC TRBJ2-7 TRBD1 TRBV23-1 -
CATHPGLARNNEQFF TGTGCCACCCACCCGGGACTAGCGAGAAACAATGAGCAGTTCTTC TRBJ2-1 TRBD2 TRBV10-3 -
CVSTAGPDTQYF TGTGTCAGTACTGCAGGCCCAGATACGCAGTATTTT TRBJ2-3 - TRBV19 -
CASKVRQAENTGELFF TGTGCCAGCAAGGTTAGGCAGGCTGAAAACACCGGGGAGCTGTTTTTT TRBJ2-2 - TRBV27 -
CASSFPHEQFF TGTGCCAGCAGCTTTCCCCATGAGCAGTTCTTC TRBJ2-1 - TRBV7-9 -
CASSSSRGQGSYEQYF TGTGCCAGTAGTTCATCCCGCGGACAGGGATCCTACGAGCAGTACTTC TRBJ2-7 TRBD1 TRBV19 few
CASSLSYLNTEAFF TGTGCCAGCAGTCTAAGCTACCTGAACACTGAAGCTTTCTTT TRBJ1-1 - TRBV6-1 -
CATIGSIDRDWAEAFF TGTGCCACCATAGGCTCTATAGACAGGGATTGGGCTGAAGCTTTCTTT TRBJ1-1 TRBD1 TRBV6-6 few
CASSLQGQGPYEQYF TGTGCCAGCAGCTTACAGGGACAGGGGCCCTACGAGCAGTACTTC TRBJ2-7 TRBD1 TRBV7-6 -
CASSTPWGGHTEAFF TGTGCCAGCAGTACGCCTTGGGGGGGCCACACTGAAGCTTTCTTT TRBJ1-1 - TRBV6-5 few
CASSQDRGGKQFF TGTGCCAGCAGCCAAGATCGAGGGGGAAAGCAGTTCTTC TRBJ2-1 - TRBV14 -
CASSPTSGNYYGYTF TGCGCCAGCAGTCCCACCTCGGGTAATTACTATGGCTACACCTTC TRBJ1-2 - TRBV5-1 -
CASSIVDRDDQPQHF TGTGCCAGTAGTATAGTCGACAGGGACGATCAGCCCCAGCATTTT TRBJ1-5 TRBD1 TRBV19 -
CSARDPQGNNEQFF TGCAGTGCTAGAGACCCACAGGGCAACAATGAGCAGTTCTTC TRBJ2-1 - TRBV20-1 -
CASSPLPGQGTTEAFF TGCGCCAGCAGCCCCCTCCCGGGACAGGGGACAACTGAAGCTTTCTTT TRBJ1-1 TRBD1 TRBV4-1 -
CASSGNIQAGARQETQYF TGCGCCAGCAGTGGGAACATACAAGCGGGGGCAAGGCAAGAGACCCAGTACTTC TRBJ2-5 TRBD2 TRBV10-2 -
CASGHRLNTEAFF TGTGCCAGTGGCCACCGCCTGAACACTGAAGCTTTCTTT TRBJ1-1 - TRBV19 -
CASSSLLNTGELFF TGTGCCAGCAGCTCCCTATTAAACACCGGGGAGCTGTTTTTT TRBJ2-2 - TRBV7-9 many
CASSHRGLGQPQHF TGTGCCAGCAGCCACAGGGGGCTCGGTCAGCCCCAGCATTTT TRBJ1-5 TRBD1 TRBV6-2/TRBV6-3 -
CASSLWLQGSETQYF TGTGCCAGCAGCTTATGGCTGCAGGGATCAGAGACCCAGTACTTC TRBJ2-5 - TRBV7-9 -
CASSIDPPGRIGNTIYF TGTGCCAGTAGTATAGATCCCCCTGGCAGGATCGGAAACACCATATATTTT TRBJ1-3 - TRBV19 -